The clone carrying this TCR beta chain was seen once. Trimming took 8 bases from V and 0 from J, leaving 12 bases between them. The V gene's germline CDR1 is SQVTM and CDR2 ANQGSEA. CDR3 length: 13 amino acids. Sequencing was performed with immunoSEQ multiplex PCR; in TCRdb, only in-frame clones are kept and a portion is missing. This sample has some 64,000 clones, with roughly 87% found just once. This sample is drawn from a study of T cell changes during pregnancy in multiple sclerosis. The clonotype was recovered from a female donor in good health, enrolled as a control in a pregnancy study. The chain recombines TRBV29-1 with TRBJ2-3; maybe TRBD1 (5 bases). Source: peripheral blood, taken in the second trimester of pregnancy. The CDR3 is CSSKGVSTDTQYF. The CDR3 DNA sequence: TGCAGCTCGAAAGGGGTGAGCACAGATACGCAGTATTTT.